This passage covers 21 T cell receptor beta chains from one sample sequenced in a study of blood T cells in healthy people across ages. Through a sample-barcoded 5' primer and a J-beta primer mix, a second PCR was run for about 7 to 12 cycles. TCRdb fed the 5' RACE reads into MiXCR, producing one record per CDR3 protein. The sample records about 640,000 distinct CDR3 sequences, 45% to 65% being singletons. What was sequenced was blood. All receptors derive from a man in his 60s in good health.

V gene TRBV10-3 combines with J gene TRBJ2-5; TRBD2 matches at 15 bases. The ends lost 4 bases at V and 11 bases at J; junction bases unmatched: 14. The CDR3 sequence is 17 residues long. Germline V CDR1 and CDR2: ENHRY, SYGVKD. As DNA, the CDR3 is TGTGCCATCAGTGGGGGACTAGCGGGGGGCGAGAACAATGAGCAGTACTTC. It specifies CAISGGLAGGENNEQYF.

The chain has TRBV6-1 and TRBJ2-1; 9 nucleotides agree with TRBD1. CDR1 and CDR2 (germline): MNHNS, SASEGT. The junction had 6 bases not matched to a gene; V was cut back by 6 bases and J by 6 bases. CDR3 size: 14 residues. As DNA, the CDR3 is TGTGCCAGCAGCCTCAACAGGGGGCCCAATGAGCAGTTCTTC. Amino acid sequence: CASSLNRGPNEQFF.

The J gene is TRBJ1-6, the V gene TRBV12-3 or TRBV12-4; D is unresolved. This CDR3 comprises 17 residues. The V end was cut by 3 bases, the J end by 0 bases, with 12 bases between. Here the CDR3 DNA reads TGTGCCAGCAGTTTTGACGGAGTAAGCTCCTATAATTCACCCCTCCACTTT. Amino acids: CASSFDGVSSYNSPLHF.

This clonotype was detected only once. This chain connects TRBV7-3 to TRBJ2-1, with D possibly being TRBD2 (6 bases). Germline V gene lookup returns CDR1 SGHTA and CDR2 FQGTGA. The CDR3 has 15 amino acids. Trimming shortened V by 1 base and J by 8 bases, and 15 bases separated the two germline ends. The CDR3 sequence: CASSLIGAIADEQFF. As DNA, the CDR3 is TGTGCCAGCAGCTTAATTGGGGCAATAGCGGATGAGCAGTTCTTC.

This clonotype came up a few times. The chain recombines TRBV5-8 with TRBJ2-6; D unresolved. This CDR3 has 11 residues. Germline lookup yields CDR1 SGHTS and CDR2 YDEGEE. With 0 bases removed from V and 8 bases from J, the gap between germline ends came to 0 bases. The CDR3 bases are TGTGCCAGCAGCTTGGCCAACGTCCTGACTTTC. It is translated as CASSLANVLTF.

This clonotype has more than one count but fewer than ten. The V and J genes are TRBV28 and TRBJ2-4; D remains unclear. The CDR3 is 15 amino acids. With 5 bases removed from V and 0 bases from J, the gap between germline ends came to 11 bases. CDR1 is MDHEN and CDR2 is SYDVKM in the germline V gene. CDR3 DNA sequence: TGTGCCAGCAGTGGGGAAGGGTTAGCCAAAAACATTCAGTACTTC. This gives the protein CASSGEGLAKNIQYF.

This clonotype has at least ten counts. The rearrangement joins TRBV2 to TRBJ2-7, with 7 positions matching TRBD1. CDR1 and CDR2 (germline): SNHLY, FYNNEI. After removal of 6 bases from V and 6 bases from J, the junction contained 2 bases not matched to a gene. The CDR3 runs 11 residues. The CDR3 DNA reads TGTGCCAGCAGCGCAGGGGGCGAGCAGTACTTC. As protein: CASSAGGEQYF.

Points on this clonotype: Compared with germline, one end of the junction differs, possibly owing to a read error. The J gene is TRBJ2-5, the V gene TRBV6-2 or TRBV6-3; D possibly corresponds to TRBD2 (6 bases). Germline CDR1 and CDR2: MNHEY and SVGEGT. The CDR3 consists of 12 residues. The CDR3 nucleotides read TGTGCCAGCGCGGCTAGCCGGGAGACCCGGTACTTC. Its protein is CASAASRETRYF.

The chain has TRBV6-1 and TRBJ2-7, with D tentatively TRBD2 (5 bases). The closer fit of TRBJ2-5 to the DNA end suggests the J call may be wrong. The CDR3 runs 14 residues. Germline lookup yields CDR1 MNHNS and CDR2 SASEGT. The chain's CDR3 is CASSASGNWETQYF. DNA for the CDR3: TGTGCCAGCAGTGCCTCCGGGAACTGGGAGACCCAGTACTTC.

This clonotype was seen a few times. Written as DNA, the CDR3 is TGTGCCACCAGCAGACAGATTTTTACAGATACGCAGTATTTT. Translated: CATSRQIFTDTQYF. The chain has TRBV15 and TRBJ2-3; D uncertain. Germline V gene data show CDR1 as LNHNV and CDR2 as YYDKDF (reference sequence). Between the trimmed V and J ends, which lost 2 bases and 3 bases, there was a span of 9 bases. The CDR3 length is 14 residues.

This chain joins TRBV6-6 and TRBJ1-2; D might be TRBD1 (5 bases). V was cut by 8 bases and J by 0 bases, with 7 bases left in between. Germline values: CDR1 MNHNY, CDR2 SVGAGI (reference sequence). The CDR3 consists of 12 residues. The CDR3 DNA sequence: TGTGCCAGCCAACAGGCTAACTATGGCTACACCTTC. It specifies CASQQANYGYTF.

The chain carries TRBV5-1 and TRBJ2-1, with 10 bases that match TRBD2. In germline, CDR1 is SGHRS, CDR2 YFSETQ. This CDR3 comprises 16 residues. J was trimmed by 9 bases and V by 4 bases; bases with no gene match: 13. For the CDR3, the DNA is TGCGCCAGCAGCACCGAGCCTACTAGCGGGGCTTCTGAGCAGTTCTTC. Translated: CASSTEPTSGASEQFF.

This clonotype was seen just once. The V call is TRBV7-9, the J call TRBJ1-4, with D possibly TRBD1 on 5 matching bases. This CDR3 has 15 residues. The V and J ends lost 4 bases and 4 bases respectively, with 13 bases between them. In germline, CDR1 is SEHNR, CDR2 FQNEAQ (reference sequence). Here the CDR3 reads CASSSRTTVNEKLFF. For the CDR3, the DNA is TGTGCCAGCAGCTCCCGGACAACCGTTAATGAAAAACTGTTTTTT.

The V and J genes are TRBV7-6 and TRBJ2-7; 7 bases are shared with TRBD1. The germline V gene encodes CDR1 SGHVS and CDR2 FNYEAQ. The V and J ends lost 8 bases and 3 bases, in that order; junction bases with no gene match: 4. This CDR3 has 12 residues. CDR3 DNA sequence: TGTGCCAGCCAGCAGGGGGACTACGAGCAGTACTTC. Residues: CASQQGDYEQYF.

The table lists this clonotype with a few counts. The J gene is TRBJ1-5, the V gene TRBV7-2; maybe TRBD1 (5 bases). In germline, CDR1 is SGHTA, CDR2 FQGNSA. The V end lost 4 bases, the J end lost 1 base, and 11 bases lay between the germline ends. The CDR3 loop spans 15 amino acids. CDR3 nucleotide sequence: TGTGCCAGCAGCTCAAACGGGGGAAGCAATCAGCCCCAGCATTTT. It specifies CASSSNGGSNQPQHF.

This clonotype turned up a few times. This rearrangement joins TRBV10-1 to TRBJ2-3; D is uncertain. V was shortened by 6 bases and J by 0 bases, with 10 bases between the two germline ends. Germline V lookup: CDR1 WNHNN, CDR2 SYGVQD (reference sequence). The CDR3 totals 14 residues. CDR3 amino acids: CASSGVRSTDTQYF. The CDR3, as DNA: TGCGCCAGCAGCGGAGTTAGGAGCACAGATACGCAGTATTTT.

This clonotype was observed a handful of times. The V and J genes are TRBV14 and TRBJ1-5; TRBD1 agrees at 10 bases. CDR1 and CDR2 (germline): SGHDN, FVKESK. The CDR3 spans 18 residues. Losses at the gene ends were 6 bases for V and 0 bases for J; bases not matched to a gene: 11. DNA for the CDR3: TGTGCCAGCAGTCCCCCCGGGACAGGGGTTAGTAGCAATCAGCCCCAGCATTTT. This sequence encodes CASSPPGTGVSSNQPQHF. Together with reference TRBV14 and TRBJ1-5, the CDR3 gives the full variable domain: EAGVTQFPSHSVIEKGQTVTLRCDPISGHDNLYWYRRVMGKEIKFLLHFVKESKQDESGMPNNRFLAERTGGTYSTLKVQPAELEDSGVYFCASSPPGTGVSSNQPQHFGDGTRLSIL.

This clonotype was recorded once. This rearrangement joins TRBV27 to TRBJ1-4; D ambiguous. The V gene lost 7 bases and the J gene lost 8 bases, with 8 bases spanning the gap. The germline V gene has CDR1 MNHEY and CDR2 SMNVEV (reference sequence). This CDR3 region has 11 residues. The CDR3 protein is CASTGQEKLFF. In DNA form, the CDR3 reads TGTGCCAGCACCGGGCAAGAAAAACTGTTTTTT.

Only one count was recorded for this clonotype. A much larger clone differs by one base, so this may be a read error. The chain combines TRBV7-2 with TRBJ2-4; 7 bases fit TRBD1. Germline CDR1 SGHTA, CDR2 FQGNSA. The CDR3 length is 13 residues. V was clipped by 8 bases and J by 4 bases; unmatched bases: 5. In DNA form, the CDR3 reads TGTACCAGCGCGACACAGGGGAAAAACATTCAGTACTTC. Its translation: CTSATQGKNIQYF.

J is TRBJ2-5 and V is TRBV4-1; D ambiguous. The DNA end is more similar to TRBJ2-7, so the J call may be wrong. The germline CDR1 and CDR2 sequences are MGHRA and YSYEKL. The CDR3 is 13 residues long. In DNA form, the CDR3 reads TGCGCCAGCAGCCAAGATATAGGCGACGAGCAGTACTTC. Amino acids: CASSQDIGDEQYF.

The CDR3 DNA reads TGCGCCAGCAGTGAATGGGCCCCGAATGAAAAACTGTTTTTT. Translated, it gives CASSEWAPNEKLFF. The J gene is TRBJ1-4, the V gene TRBV5-1; D unclear. With 5 bases removed from V and 5 bases from J, the gap between germline ends came to 13 bases. Germline CDR1 reads SGHRS; CDR2 reads YFSETQ. This CDR3 is 14 amino acids long.